This T cell receptor (beta chain) was identified during a study of identical twins. Whole-study results and caveats: Cord blood beta clonotypes present at high abundance carried fewer insertions; no such pattern appeared in memory repertoires.

Carrying unique molecular identifiers, the cDNA also gained a universal primer site through template switching. TCRdb reanalysed the 5' RACE reads using MiXCR and keeps one entry per CDR3 protein. The top ten clones hold 3.5% to 5% of a sample with 250,000 or so distinct CDR3 sequences, approximately 12% of them seen once. Concerning this clonotype: As yet, its antigen is unknown.

CDR1 SNHLY and CDR2 FYNNEI come from the germline V gene. Trimming cost V 5 bases and J 4 bases; bases outside gene matches: 9. This CDR3 spans 18 amino acids. This sample also belongs to another study, concerning yellow fever vaccine responses in identical twins.

The source is a woman aged 18 to 35 in good health. This chain links TRBV2 with TRBJ2-3, with 16 bases identical to TRBD2. The source material was memory (CD45RO+) T cells sorted from blood. CDR3 nucleotides: TGTGCCAGCAGTTTAGCGGGGACTAGCGGGAGGGGGGCAGATACGCAGTATTTT. It codes for CASSLAGTSGRGADTQYF.